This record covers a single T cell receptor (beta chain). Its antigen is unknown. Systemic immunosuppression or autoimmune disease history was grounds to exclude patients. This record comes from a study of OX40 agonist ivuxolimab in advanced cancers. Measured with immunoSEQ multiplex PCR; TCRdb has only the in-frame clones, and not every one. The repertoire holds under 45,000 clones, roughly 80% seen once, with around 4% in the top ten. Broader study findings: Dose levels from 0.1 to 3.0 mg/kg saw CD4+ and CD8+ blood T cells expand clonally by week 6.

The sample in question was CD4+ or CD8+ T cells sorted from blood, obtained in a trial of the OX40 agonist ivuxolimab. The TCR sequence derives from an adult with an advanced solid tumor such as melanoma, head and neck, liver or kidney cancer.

CDR3 bases: TGTGCCAGCAGCGTAGCTAGCAGCTATGGCTACACCTTC. Translating gives CASSVASSYGYTF. The genes are TRBV9 and TRBJ1-2; D gene unclear. CDR1 SGDLS and CDR2 YYNGEE come from the germline V gene. The CDR3 covers 13 residues. Trimming cost V 0 bases and J 4 bases, with 7 bases left between them.